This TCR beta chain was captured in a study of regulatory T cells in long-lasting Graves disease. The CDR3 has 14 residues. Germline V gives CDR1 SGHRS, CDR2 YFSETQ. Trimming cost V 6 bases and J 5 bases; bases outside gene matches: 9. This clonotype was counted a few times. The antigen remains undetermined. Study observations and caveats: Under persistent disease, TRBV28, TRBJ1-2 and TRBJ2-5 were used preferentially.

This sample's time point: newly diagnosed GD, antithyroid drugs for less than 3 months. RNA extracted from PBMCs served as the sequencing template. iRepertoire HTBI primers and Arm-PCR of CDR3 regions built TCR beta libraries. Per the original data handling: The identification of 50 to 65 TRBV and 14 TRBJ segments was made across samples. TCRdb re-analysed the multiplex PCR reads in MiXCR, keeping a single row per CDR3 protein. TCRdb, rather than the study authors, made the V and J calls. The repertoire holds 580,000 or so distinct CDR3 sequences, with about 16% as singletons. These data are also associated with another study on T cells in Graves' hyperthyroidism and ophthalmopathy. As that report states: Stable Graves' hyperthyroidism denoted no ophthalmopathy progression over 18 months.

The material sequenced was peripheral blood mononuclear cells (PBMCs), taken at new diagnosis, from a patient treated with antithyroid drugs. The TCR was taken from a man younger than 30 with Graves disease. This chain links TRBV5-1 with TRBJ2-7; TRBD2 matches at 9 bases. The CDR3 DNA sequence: TGCGCCAGCACCCCGTCGCGGGAGGGCCACGAGCAGTACTTC. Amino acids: CASTPSREGHEQYF.